These T cell receptor beta chains were read from a single sample in a study of shared clonotypes between healthy human individuals. Libraries were prepared by immunoSEQ multiplex PCR; TCRdb keeps only in-frame clonotypes and omits some of them. Of about 1 million clones listed, about 80% are singletons. The sample comprised memory CD4+ T cells sorted from blood. These receptors all come from a young man in good health. Both conserved end residues are part of each CDR3. The order of the fields is CDR3 protein, CDR3 DNA, clone size, V gene, D gene, J gene. A D gene is named only where the DNA matches it firmly. Clone size is given for some rows only: seen once, a few or many times, or a class if the clone is expanded.

CDR3aa: CASSRTGASTEAFF
CDR3nt: TGCGCCAGCAGTCGGACAGGCGCGTCCACTGAAGCTTTCTTT
abundance: once
v_gene: TRBV10-2
d_gene: TRBD1
j_gene: TRBJ1-1

CDR3aa: CASSSPRQGEKLFF
CDR3nt: TGTGCCAGCAGCTCGCCTCGGCAAGGTGAAAAACTGTTTTTT
abundance: NA
v_gene: TRBV5-6
d_gene: NA
j_gene: TRBJ1-4

CDR3aa: CASSQGPIRLQSSYNSPLHF
CDR3nt: TGTGCCAGCAGCCAAGGTCCAATTCGACTCCAGAGCTCCTATAATTCACCCCTCCACTTT
abundance: NA
v_gene: TRBV4-2
d_gene: NA
j_gene: TRBJ1-6

CDR3aa: CSVMGGQVETQYF
CDR3nt: TGCAGCGTTATGGGGGGACAGGTGGAGACCCAGTACTTC
abundance: NA
v_gene: TRBV29-1
d_gene: TRBD1
j_gene: TRBJ2-5

CDR3aa: CASSSRGAEAFF
CDR3nt: TGTGCCAGCAGCAGCCGGGGGGCTGAAGCTTTCTTT
abundance: NA
v_gene: TRBV27
d_gene: NA
j_gene: TRBJ1-1

CDR3aa: CASSSQGRSTDTQYF
CDR3nt: TGCGCCAGCAGCTCCCAGGGTCGGAGCACAGATACGCAGTATTTT
abundance: NA
v_gene: TRBV5-1
d_gene: NA
j_gene: TRBJ2-3

CDR3aa: CASRERLAGTTYNEQFF
CDR3nt: TGTGCCAGCAGGGAACGACTAGCGGGGACCACCTACAATGAGCAGTTCTTC
abundance: NA
v_gene: TRBV6-1
d_gene: TRBD2
j_gene: TRBJ2-1

CDR3aa: CATSRDQGSGNTIYF
CDR3nt: TGTGCCACCAGCAGAGACCAGGGCTCTGGAAACACCATATATTTT
abundance: NA
v_gene: TRBV15
d_gene: NA
j_gene: TRBJ1-3

CDR3aa: CASSIAWTGVQPQHF
CDR3nt: TGTGCCAGTAGTATAGCTTGGACAGGGGTACAGCCCCAGCATTTT
abundance: once
v_gene: TRBV19
d_gene: TRBD1
j_gene: TRBJ1-5

CDR3aa: CASSPGGLAGASGEQYF
CDR3nt: TGTGCCAGCAGTCCGGGGGGGCTAGCGGGAGCTTCTGGCGAGCAGTACTTC
abundance: NA
v_gene: TRBV5-4
d_gene: TRBD2
j_gene: TRBJ2-7

CDR3aa: CASSSMGTSEKLFF
CDR3nt: TGTGCCAGCAGCTCGATGGGGACAAGTGAAAAACTGTTTTTT
abundance: few
v_gene: TRBV11-2
d_gene: NA
j_gene: TRBJ1-4

CDR3aa: CAWSVLSGTGF
CDR3nt: TGTGCCTGGAGTGTATTGAGCGGGACAGGGTTT
abundance: NA
v_gene: TRBV30
d_gene: TRBD1
j_gene: TRBJ1-1

CDR3aa: CAWSVDSPLHF
CDR3nt: TGTGCCTGGAGTGTTGATTCACCCCTCCACTTT
abundance: NA
v_gene: TRBV30
d_gene: NA
j_gene: TRBJ1-6